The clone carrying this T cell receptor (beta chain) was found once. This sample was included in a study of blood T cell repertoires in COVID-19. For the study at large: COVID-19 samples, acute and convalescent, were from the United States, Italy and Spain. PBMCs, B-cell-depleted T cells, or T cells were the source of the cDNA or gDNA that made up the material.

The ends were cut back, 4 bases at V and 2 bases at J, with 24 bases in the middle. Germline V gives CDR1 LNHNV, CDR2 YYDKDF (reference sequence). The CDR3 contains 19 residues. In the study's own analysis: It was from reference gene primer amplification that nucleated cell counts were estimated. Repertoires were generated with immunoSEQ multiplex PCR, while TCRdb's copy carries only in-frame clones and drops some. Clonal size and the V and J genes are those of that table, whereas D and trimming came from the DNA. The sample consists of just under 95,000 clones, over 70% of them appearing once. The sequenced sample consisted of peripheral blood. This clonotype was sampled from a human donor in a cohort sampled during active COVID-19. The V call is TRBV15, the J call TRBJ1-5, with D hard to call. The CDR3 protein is CATSMGPTGMDDGNQPQHF. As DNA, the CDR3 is TGTGCCACCAGCATGGGCCCCACCGGTATGGATGATGGCAATCAGCCCCAGCATTTT.